These 5 T cell receptor beta chains originate from one sample sequenced in a study of Tregs in tolerant kidney transplant recipients (dated by TCRdb to the late 2010s). The receptor library was made with the immunoSEQ multiplex PCR assay. Entries here come from immuneACCESS through TCRdb and include only in-frame sequences with V and J called. Some clones fail to appear in such tables; in the studies checked, an unresolved V gene covers under half of the shortfall, and the cause of the remainder is unknown. This sample lists some 68,000 clones; roughly 84% were detected once. The ten largest account for about 4.5% of the sample. The specimen was CD4+ T cells from blood. These TCRs come from a human donor in good health.

The gene calls are TRBV29-1 and TRBJ2-3; no clear D gene. Germline CDR1 SQVTM, CDR2 ANQGSEA. V gave up 4 bases and J gave up 4 bases, with 9 bases separating them. The CDR3 contains 12 residues. The CDR3 reads CSVAKVSDTQYF. DNA for the CDR3: TGCAGCGTTGCCAAGGTTTCAGATACGCAGTATTTT.

This CDR3 reads CASSLGNYGYTF. CDR3 bases: TGTGCCAGCAGCTTGGGCAACTATGGCTACACCTTC. The V gene is TRBV4-2, the J gene TRBJ1-2; D is ambiguous. The germline gives CDR1 LGHNA, CDR2 YNFKEQ. Trimming removed 5 bases from V and 2 bases from J, with 6 bases in between. This CDR3 is built from 12 residues.

The table lists this clone with a count of one. The V gene is TRBV19, the J gene TRBJ1-5; 9 positions match TRBD1. The J segment lost 2 bases and the V segment lost 7 bases, leaving 9 bases of the junction unmatched. The CDR3 consists of 16 residues. Germline V gives CDR1 LNHDA, CDR2 SQIVND (reference sequence). CDR3 residues: CASKVQTGGGNQPQHF. The CDR3 DNA follows: TGTGCCAGTAAAGTCCAGACAGGGGGGGGCAATCAGCCCCAGCATTTT.

This clone has only a few counts. The CDR3: CASSRRQNGETQYF. As DNA, the CDR3 is TGTGCCAGTAGTCGCAGACAGAATGGAGAGACCCAGTACTTC. This sequence joins TRBV19 and TRBJ2-5; possible D gene TRBD1, 5 bases. This CDR3 has 14 residues. Germline V gene data show CDR1 as LNHDA and CDR2 as SQIVND (reference sequence). Deletions cut 5 bases from V and 4 bases from J, with 14 bases between.

The chain's CDR3 is CASSLSGSGRGTDTQYF. The DNA for the CDR3 is TGTGCCAGCAGCTTAAGCGGTAGCGGGCGGGGGACAGATACGCAGTATTTT. The chain recombines TRBV7-3 with TRBJ2-3; 7 positions agree with TRBD2. V gave up 1 base and J gave up 3 bases; unmatched junction bases: 10. This CDR3 has 17 amino acids. Per germline, CDR1 SGHTA and CDR2 FQGTGA. The full variable domain, rest sourced from reference TRBV7-3 and TRBJ2-3, is GAGVSQTPSNKVTEKGKYVELRCDPISGHTALYWYRQSLGQGPEFLIYFQGTGAADDSGLPNDRFFAVRPEGSVSTLKIQRTERGDSAVYLCASSLSGSGRGTDTQYFGPGTRLTVL.